One sample yielded the 27 T cell receptor beta chains listed below, sequenced in a study of T cell repertoires in cytomegalovirus infection (dated by TCRdb to the late 2010s). Instrument on record: Illumina HiSeq 1500. The public reads were reanalyzed by TCRdb: fastp trimming at Q25, MiXCR alignment, in-frame beta chains only. Identical CDR3 protein sequences are pooled into one entry, listed with their most common genes and DNA. This sample has approximately 500,000 distinct CDR3 sequences in its table, and 15% to 20% of those were observed once. Clones ranked in the top ten supply more than 20% of the sample. Sequenced material: CD8+ T cells from PBMCs. The receptors were gathered from a human donor in good health (CMV status not recorded). Some clones in this sample may be carry-over from other donors' samples.

This clonotype occurred a few times. The chain uses TRBV23-1 and TRBJ2-7; 8 nucleotides line up with TRBD1. TRBV23-1 is an ORF for which the function is uncertain. Germline trimming cut 3 bases from V and 7 bases from J; bases unmatched to any gene: 8. The CDR3 runs 14 residues. CDR3 bases: TGCGCCAGCAGTCAGTCAGGGGGCCTATGGGAGCAGTACTTC. Translated: CASSQSGGLWEQYF.

This clonotype has ten or more counts. CDR3 residues: CASTPVGNTEAFF. The DNA of the CDR3 is TGTGCCAGTACCCCGGTGGGGAACACTGAAGCTTTCTTT. The chain employs TRBV19 and TRBJ1-1, with D uncertain. Trimming shortened V by 7 bases and J by 1 base, and 10 bases separated the two germline ends. This CDR3 comprises 13 residues. Germline assignment: CDR1 LNHDA and CDR2 SQIVND (reference sequence). Looking up the rest from reference TRBV19 and TRBJ1-1 gives the full variable domain: DGGITQSPKYLFRKEGQNVTLSCEQNLNHDAMYWYRQDPGQGLRLIYYSQIVNDFQKGDIAEGYSVSREKKESFPLTVTSAQKNPTAFYLCASTPVGNTEAFFGQGTRLTVV.

In this sample, this clonotype turned up a few times. This may be a read error, as it is one base from a much larger clone. The conserved phenylalanine or tryptophan is not found at the CDR3 terminus, so this likely reflects a read error. The CDR3: CASSFRDEQFL. CDR3 nucleotides: TGTGCCAGCAGCTTTAGGGATGAGCAGTTCTTA. The V call is TRBV7-4, the J call TRBJ2-1; D is unclear. Germline CDR1 and CDR2: SGHVT and SQSDAQ. The CDR3 spans 11 residues. V was shortened by 3 bases and J by 8 bases, with 5 bases between the two germline ends.

The rearrangement links TRBV6-2 or TRBV6-3 to TRBJ1-2; D is ambiguous. Germline V gene data show CDR1 as MNHEY and CDR2 as SVGEGT. CDR3 length: 13 amino acids. V was clipped by 6 bases and J by 0 bases, with 8 bases between them. CDR3 sequence: CASSSNTNYGYTF. CDR3 nucleotides: TGTGCCAGCAGCTCGAATACTAACTATGGCTACACCTTC.

This clonotype came up many times. The chain has TRBV7-8 and TRBJ2-7; 12 nucleotides line up with TRBD2. The CDR3 runs to 15 residues. Trimming at V came to 5 bases and at J to 4 bases, leaving 6 bases not matched to a gene. CDR1 and CDR2 (germline): SGHVS, FQNEAQ. For the CDR3, the DNA is TGTGCCAGCAGCCCGGCCGGGACTAGCGGGTACGAGCAGTACTTC. This encodes CASSPAGTSGYEQYF.

This clonotype turned up a few times. The J gene is TRBJ1-5, the V gene TRBV6-5; 8 bases agree with TRBD1. CDR1 is MNHEY, CDR2 SVGAGI, per germline. V dropped 5 bases and J dropped 4; count of bases not matched to a gene: 4. CDR3 length equals 14 residues. CDR3 coding DNA: TGTGCCAGCAGTATGGGGACAGGTAATCAGCCCCAGCATTTT. Its protein is CASSMGTGNQPQHF.

At least ten counts were recorded for this clonotype. J is TRBJ2-7 and V is TRBV11-2; D could derive from TRBD1 or TRBD2 (5 bases each). V lost 1 base to trimming and J lost 4 bases, with 11 bases between them. The CDR3 extends over 14 amino acids. The V gene's germline CDR1 is SGHAT and CDR2 FQNNGV. The CDR3 loop reads CASSLGQGDYEQYF. The CDR3 coding sequence is TGTGCCAGCAGCTTAGGGCAGGGAGATTACGAGCAGTACTTC.

This clonotype was counted at least ten times. The chain is built from TRBV4-2 and TRBJ1-5; 7 positions match TRBD1. The germline V gene encodes CDR1 LGHNA and CDR2 YNFKEQ. The CDR3 is 18 residues long. V lost 0 bases and J lost 0; bases outside the gene matches: 8. The CDR3 region has the DNA TGTGCCAGCAGCCAAGAAATCTGGGACAGTTATAGCAATCAGCCCCAGCATTTT. This encodes CASSQEIWDSYSNQPQHF.

This chain connects TRBV20-1 to TRBJ1-1, with D unclear. Germline values: CDR1 DFQATT, CDR2 SNEGSKA (reference sequence). This CDR3 is 11 amino acids long. The V end lost 0 bases, the J end lost 8 bases, and 7 bases lay between the germline ends. Here the CDR3 reads CSAREGSEAFF. For the CDR3, the DNA is TGCAGTGCTAGAGAGGGGAGCGAAGCTTTCTTT.

This clonotype was counted ten times or more. This rearrangement joins TRBV12-5 to TRBJ1-4; D gene unclear. Germline V lookup: CDR1 LGHNT, CDR2 FRNRAP. The V and J ends lost 1 base and 0 bases respectively, with 12 bases between them. The CDR3 covers 17 residues. The CDR3 bases are TGTGCTAGTGGTTTGGATGAGGGATTTTCAACTAATGAAAAACTGTTTTTT. Translating it yields CASGLDEGFSTNEKLFF.

V gene TRBV5-1 combines with J gene TRBJ1-2, with a weak D call TRBD1 (6 bases). Germline CDR1 and CDR2: SGHRS and YFSETQ. V lost 1 base and J 4 bases, leaving 11 bases between the germline ends. There are 14 residues in the CDR3. The CDR3 region has the DNA TGCGCCAGCAGCTTGACAGGGAATTCCTATGGCTACACCTTC. This sequence encodes CASSLTGNSYGYTF.

This clonotype was seen at least ten times. DNA for the CDR3: TGTGCCAGCAGTTTCCGGGGGTCTGAAAACATTCAGTACTTC. It specifies CASSFRGSENIQYF. The chain recombines TRBV27 with TRBJ2-4; D may be TRBD2 (6 bases). Germline CDR1 MNHEY, CDR2 SMNVEV (reference sequence). This CDR3 contains 14 residues. Trimming pared 3 bases from V and 5 bases from J, leaving 11 bases between.

As to this clonotype: One end of the junction varies from germline; a read error may be responsible. This chain's CDR3 is CASSPSTTYNEQSF. In DNA form, the CDR3 reads TGCGCCAGCAGCCCATCGACTACCTACAACGAGCAGTCCTTC. The rearrangement uses TRBV11-1 and TRBJ2-1; TRBD2 is a possible D gene (5 bases). The CDR3 consists of 14 residues. Germline assignment: CDR1 SGHAT and CDR2 FQDESV (reference sequence).

In its sample, this clonotype was seen many times. This chain uses TRBV20-1 with TRBJ2-5, with D perhaps TRBD2 (6 bases). CDR1 DFQATT and CDR2 SNEGSKA come from the germline V gene (reference sequence). Trimming took 0 bases from V and 0 from J, leaving 8 bases between them. The CDR3 length is 14 residues. CDR3 sequence: CSAREGDYQETQYF. CDR3 bases: TGCAGTGCTAGAGAGGGGGACTACCAAGAGACCCAGTACTTC.

Regarding this clonotype: Just one base apart from a much larger clone, this may be a read error. This chain joins TRBV6-8 and TRBJ1-2; perhaps TRBD1 as D (5 bases). The CDR3 totals 16 residues. CDR1 and CDR2 from the germline V gene are MNHGY and SAAAGT. The CDR3 DNA follows: TGTGCCAGCAGTGGGGGAGGGCCGATCGAGGGCTATGGCTGCACCTTC. Its translation: CASSGGGPIEGYGCTF.

This clonotype was counted at least ten times. The chain is built from TRBV25-1 and TRBJ2-7; D possibly corresponds to TRBD1 (6 bases). Germline-derived CDR1 and CDR2 are MGHDK and SYGVNS. The CDR3 spans 13 residues. Trimming took 4 bases from V and 3 from J, leaving 10 bases between them. The CDR3 nucleotides read TGTGCCAGCAGTGGTCGGGACAACTACGAGCAGTACTTC. Translating gives CASSGRDNYEQYF.

This clonotype was found many times. The chain employs TRBV28 and TRBJ2-2, with TRBD2 matching over 11 bases. The V segment lost 3 bases and the J segment 5 bases; nucleotides outside the gene matches: 5. The CDR3 totals 16 residues. Germline-derived CDR1 and CDR2 are MDHEN and SYDVKM. CDR3 protein: CASSFILAGVTGELFF. The DNA for the CDR3 is TGTGCCAGCAGTTTTATACTAGCGGGAGTAACCGGGGAGCTGTTTTTT.

The table lists this clonotype with many counts. J is TRBJ2-7 and V is TRBV19; weak D call: TRBD1 (6 bases). The germline V and J ends were trimmed by 3 bases and 5 bases, with 17 bases remaining between them. This CDR3 has 15 residues. Germline lookup yields CDR1 LNHDA and CDR2 SQIVND (reference sequence). The CDR3 here is CASSIKVGAIDEQYF. Written as DNA, the CDR3 is TGTGCCAGTAGTATTAAGGTGGGGGCGATCGACGAGCAGTACTTC.

This clonotype has more than one count but fewer than ten. This chain uses TRBV14 with TRBJ2-3; tentatively, D is TRBD1 (5 bases). The V gene lost 1 base and the J gene lost 3 bases, with 20 bases spanning the gap. CDR1 is SGHDN and CDR2 is FVKESK in the germline V gene. The CDR3 runs to 18 residues. This chain's CDR3 is CASSQGSLPLGRTDTQYF. In nucleotides, the CDR3 is TGTGCCAGCAGCCAAGGGTCTCTACCTCTGGGGCGGACAGATACGCAGTATTTT.

This clonotype was detected only a few times. The chain uses TRBV6-6 and TRBJ2-7; 12 nucleotides match TRBD2. This CDR3 spans 15 amino acids. Trimming took 2 bases from V and 3 from J; bases not matched to a gene: 2. Germline CDR1 MNHNY, CDR2 SVGAGI (reference sequence). CDR3 sequence (DNA): TGTGCCAGCAGTTACGCGACTAGCGGGAGCTACGAGCAGTACTTC. Protein: CASSYATSGSYEQYF.

The chain combines TRBV5-4 with TRBJ1-1; no clear D gene. Germline loops: CDR1 SGHNT, CDR2 YYREEE (reference sequence). V was pared by 0 bases and J by 5 bases, with 14 bases between. This CDR3 comprises 15 residues. The DNA of the CDR3 is TGTGCCAGCAGCTTGGATCGGGTTAGAAGGACTGAAGCTTTCTTT. This sequence encodes CASSLDRVRRTEAFF.

The chain joins TRBV28 to TRBJ2-5; D is perhaps TRBD2 (6 bases). The CDR3 has 15 amino acids. CDR1 MDHEN and CDR2 SYDVKM come from the germline V gene. V gave up 5 bases and J gave up 5 bases, with 18 bases separating them. Here the CDR3 reads CASSPLAEGRETQYF. CDR3 sequence (DNA): TGTGCCAGCAGTCCCCTGGCGGAGGGCCGGGAGACCCAGTACTTC.

The rearrangement links TRBV5-6 to TRBJ1-6; unclear D gene. CDR3 size: 11 residues. CDR1 SGHDT and CDR2 YYEEEE come from the germline V gene. Trimming stripped 3 bases from V and 10 bases from J, with 5 bases between. Here the CDR3 reads CASSSRSPLHF. In nucleotides, the CDR3 is TGTGCCAGCAGCTCTAGGTCACCCCTCCACTTT.

This clonotype was seen a handful of times. The V call is TRBV13, the J call TRBJ2-3; D is unclear. Trimming removed 2 bases at V and 6 bases at J, with 6 bases between. The CDR3 covers 12 residues. Per germline, CDR1 PRHDT and CDR2 FYEKMQ (reference sequence). CDR3 sequence (DNA): TGTGCCAGCAGCTTACAAGGGGATACGCAGTATTTT. Translation gives CASSLQGDTQYF.

This clonotype came up many times. The chain combines TRBV12-3 or TRBV12-4 with TRBJ2-2; D call uncertain. Between the trimmed V and J ends, which lost 5 bases and 0 bases, there was a span of 7 bases. CDR3 length: 14 residues. The CDR3: CASSPDANTGELFF. The DNA for the CDR3 is TGTGCCAGCAGTCCTGACGCGAACACCGGGGAGCTGTTTTTT.

The chain combines TRBV5-4 with TRBJ2-1; D perhaps matches TRBD2 (6 bases). Germline CDR1 is SGHNT and CDR2 is YYREEE (reference sequence). Trimming pared 2 bases from V and 4 bases from J, leaving 16 bases between. This CDR3 region has 16 residues. The CDR3 coding sequence is TGTGCCAGCAGCTTCCGACGGGAGAGATTTTACAATGAGCAGTTCTTC. This translates into CASSFRRERFYNEQFF. Complete variable domain (other parts from reference TRBV5-4 and TRBJ2-1): ETGVTQSPTHLIKTRGQQVTLRCSSQSGHNTVSWYQQALGQGPQFIFQYYREEENGRGNFPPRFSGLQFPNYSSELNVNALELDDSALYLCASSFRRERFYNEQFFGPGTRLTVL.

The rearrangement joins TRBV20-1 to TRBJ2-1, with D possibly TRBD1 on 5 matching bases. The germline CDR1 and CDR2 sequences are DFQATT and SNEGSKA (reference sequence). The CDR3 totals 14 residues. The germline V and J ends were trimmed by 0 bases and 4 bases, with 10 bases remaining between them. For the CDR3, the DNA is TGCAGTGCTAGAGATTTAGACAGATACAATGAGCAGTTCTTC. This codes for CSARDLDRYNEQFF.